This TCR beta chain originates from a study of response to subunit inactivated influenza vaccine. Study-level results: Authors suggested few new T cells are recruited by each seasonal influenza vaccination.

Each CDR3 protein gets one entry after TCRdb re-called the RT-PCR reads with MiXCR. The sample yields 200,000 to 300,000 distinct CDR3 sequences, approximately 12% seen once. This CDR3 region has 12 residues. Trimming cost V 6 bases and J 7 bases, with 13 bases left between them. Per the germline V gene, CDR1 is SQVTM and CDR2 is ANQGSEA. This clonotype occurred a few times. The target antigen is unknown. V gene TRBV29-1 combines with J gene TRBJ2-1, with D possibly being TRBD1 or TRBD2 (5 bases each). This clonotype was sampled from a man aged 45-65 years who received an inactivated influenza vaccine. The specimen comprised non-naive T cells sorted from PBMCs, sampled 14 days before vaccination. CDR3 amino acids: CSVVPEGNEQFF. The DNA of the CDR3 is TGCAGCGTGGTCCCCGAGGGGAATGAGCAGTTCTTC.